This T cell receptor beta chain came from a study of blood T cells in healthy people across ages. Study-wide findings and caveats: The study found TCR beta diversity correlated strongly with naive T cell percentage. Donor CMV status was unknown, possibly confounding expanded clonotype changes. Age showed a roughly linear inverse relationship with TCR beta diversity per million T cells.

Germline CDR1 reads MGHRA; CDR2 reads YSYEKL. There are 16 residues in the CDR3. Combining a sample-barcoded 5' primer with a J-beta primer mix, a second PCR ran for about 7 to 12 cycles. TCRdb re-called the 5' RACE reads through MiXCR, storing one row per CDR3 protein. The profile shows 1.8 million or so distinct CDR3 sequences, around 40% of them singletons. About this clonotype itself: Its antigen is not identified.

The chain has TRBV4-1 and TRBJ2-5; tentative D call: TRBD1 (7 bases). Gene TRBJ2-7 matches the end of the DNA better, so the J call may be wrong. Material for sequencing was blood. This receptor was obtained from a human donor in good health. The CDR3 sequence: CASSQVGGTDLYEQYF. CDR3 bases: TGCGCCAGCAGCCAAGTAGGGGGGACAGACCTATACGAGCAGTACTTC.